The rows below give T cell receptor beta chains drawn from one sample of a study of T and B cells in COVID-19 patients. MiXCR, applied by TCRdb to the multiplex PCR reads, yields one record per CDR3 protein. Altogether around 5,400 distinct CDR3 sequences are present, less than 35% being singletons, with the ten largest covering 4.5% to 5.5%. Material: blood. Source of these receptors: a human donor with active COVID-19. CDR3s include the opening cysteine and the closing phenylalanine or tryptophan. The order of the fields is J gene, CDR3 length, V gene, clone size, D gene, CDR3 protein, CDR3 DNA. The D gene is left open where the match is weak. Only some rows state a clone size, as once, few, many or a class for expanded clones.

J gene: TRBJ1-2; CDR3 length: 15; V gene: TRBV19; clone size: medium-sized; D gene: .; CDR3 protein: CASSNLFGEGDGYTF; CDR3 DNA: TGTGCCAGTAGTAATCTGTTTGGCGAGGGCGATGGCTACACCTTC
J gene: TRBJ2-7; CDR3 length: 14; V gene: TRBV14; clone size: few; D gene: .; CDR3 protein: CASSQGLRSYEQYF; CDR3 DNA: TGTGCCAGCAGCCAAGGGTTGCGCTCCTACGAGCAGTACTTC
J gene: TRBJ2-1; CDR3 length: 17; V gene: TRBV5-1; clone size: .; D gene: TRBD1; CDR3 protein: CASSSRTGTGSYNEQFF; CDR3 DNA: TGCGCCAGCAGTTCCCGTACCGGGACAGGGTCCTACAATGAGCAGTTCTTC
J gene: TRBJ2-5; CDR3 length: 15; V gene: TRBV12-3/TRBV12-4; clone size: .; D gene: TRBD1; CDR3 protein: CASSGTGLGQETQYF; CDR3 DNA: TGTGCCAGCAGTGGGACAGGGCTGGGGCAAGAGACCCAGTACTTC
J gene: TRBJ2-3; CDR3 length: 19; V gene: TRBV19; clone size: medium-sized; D gene: TRBD2; CDR3 protein: CASRRTSGRPSSSTDTQYF; CDR3 DNA: TGTGCCAGTAGGAGGACCAGCGGGAGGCCCTCCTCTTCCACAGATACGCAGTATTTT
J gene: TRBJ1-1; CDR3 length: 14; V gene: TRBV18; clone size: .; D gene: .; CDR3 protein: CASSPNLQPTEAFF; CDR3 DNA: TGTGCCAGCTCACCGAATTTACAGCCCACTGAAGCTTTCTTT
J gene: TRBJ2-2; CDR3 length: 15; V gene: TRBV7-6; clone size: few; D gene: TRBD1; CDR3 protein: CASSPTGMNTGELFF; CDR3 DNA: TGTGCCAGCAGCCCGACAGGGATGAACACCGGGGAGCTGTTTTTT
J gene: TRBJ2-3; CDR3 length: 16; V gene: TRBV18; clone size: medium-sized; D gene: TRBD1; CDR3 protein: CASSPKTGPRADTQYF; CDR3 DNA: TGTGCCAGCTCACCGAAGACAGGGCCCAGGGCAGATACGCAGTATTTT
J gene: TRBJ1-3; CDR3 length: 15; V gene: TRBV5-1; clone size: .; D gene: .; CDR3 protein: CASSLDPSSGNTIYF; CDR3 DNA: TGCGCCAGCAGCTTGGACCCAAGCTCTGGAAACACCATATATTTT
J gene: TRBJ2-7; CDR3 length: 17; V gene: TRBV6-5; clone size: .; D gene: TRBD2; CDR3 protein: CASSRQGANTGTSGQYF; CDR3 DNA: TGTGCCAGCAGTCGGCAGGGGGCGAACACCGGGACTAGCGGGCAGTACTTC
J gene: TRBJ1-3; CDR3 length: 14; V gene: TRBV15; clone size: few; D gene: .; CDR3 protein: CATRGERRRNTIYF; CDR3 DNA: TGTGCCACCAGGGGTGAACGGAGAAGAAACACCATATATTTT
J gene: TRBJ2-5; CDR3 length: 13; V gene: TRBV29-1; clone size: .; D gene: TRBD2; CDR3 protein: CSVGTSGGETQYF; CDR3 DNA: TGCAGCGTTGGGACTAGCGGGGGAGAGACCCAGTACTTC
J gene: TRBJ2-3; CDR3 length: 13; V gene: TRBV7-2; clone size: .; D gene: TRBD2; CDR3 protein: CASSSRTSLAQYF; CDR3 DNA: TGTGCCAGCAGCTCCCGGACTAGTTTAGCGCAGTATTTT
J gene: TRBJ1-1; CDR3 length: 16; V gene: TRBV20-1; clone size: .; D gene: .; CDR3 protein: CSARGVSGSPNTEAFF; CDR3 DNA: TGCAGTGCTAGAGGCGTTAGTGGGTCTCCGAACACTGAAGCTTTCTTT
J gene: TRBJ1-2; CDR3 length: 15; V gene: TRBV30; clone size: medium-sized; D gene: .; CDR3 protein: CAWSISGRTIYGYTF; CDR3 DNA: TGTGCCTGGAGTATATCCGGGCGGACCATCTATGGCTACACCTTC
J gene: TRBJ1-1; CDR3 length: 15; V gene: TRBV12-3/TRBV12-4; clone size: few; D gene: .; CDR3 protein: CASRGNGGGWTEAFF; CDR3 DNA: TGTGCCAGCCGTGGAAACGGGGGGGGATGGACTGAAGCTTTCTTT
J gene: TRBJ2-3; CDR3 length: 13; V gene: TRBV18; clone size: medium-sized; D gene: .; CDR3 protein: CASSPRRGDTQYF; CDR3 DNA: TGTGCCAGCTCACCGCGGCGGGGCGATACGCAGTATTTT
J gene: TRBJ1-5; CDR3 length: 14; V gene: TRBV30; clone size: few; D gene: .; CDR3 protein: CAWSAGISNQPQHF; CDR3 DNA: TGTGCCTGGAGTGCAGGGATTAGCAATCAGCCCCAGCATTTT